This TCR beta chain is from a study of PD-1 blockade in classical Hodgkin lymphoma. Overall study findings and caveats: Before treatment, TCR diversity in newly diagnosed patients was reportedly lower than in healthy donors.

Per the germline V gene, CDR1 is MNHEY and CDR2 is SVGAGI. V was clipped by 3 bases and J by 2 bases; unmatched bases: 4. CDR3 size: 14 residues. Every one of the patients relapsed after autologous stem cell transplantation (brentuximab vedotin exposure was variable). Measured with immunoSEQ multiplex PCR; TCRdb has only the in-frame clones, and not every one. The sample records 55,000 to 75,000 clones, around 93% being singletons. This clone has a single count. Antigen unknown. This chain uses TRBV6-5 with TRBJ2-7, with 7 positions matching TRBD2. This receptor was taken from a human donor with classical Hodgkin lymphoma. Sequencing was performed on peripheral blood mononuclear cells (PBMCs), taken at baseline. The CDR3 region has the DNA TGTGCCAGCAGTTATGGGACTACTCCCTACGAGCAGTACTTC. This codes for CASSYGTTPYEQYF.